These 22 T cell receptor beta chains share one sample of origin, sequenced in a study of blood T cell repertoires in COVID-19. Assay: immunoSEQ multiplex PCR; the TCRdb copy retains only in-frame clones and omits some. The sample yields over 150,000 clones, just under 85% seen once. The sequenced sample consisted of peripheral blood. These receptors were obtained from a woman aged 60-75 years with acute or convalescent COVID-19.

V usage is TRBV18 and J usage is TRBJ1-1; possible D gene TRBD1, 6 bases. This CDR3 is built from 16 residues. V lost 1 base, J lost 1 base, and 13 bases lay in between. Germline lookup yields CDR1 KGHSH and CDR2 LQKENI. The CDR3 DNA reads TGTGCCAGCTCACCACTCCGAGCAGGGGAGAACACTGAAGCTTTCTTT. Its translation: CASSPLRAGENTEAFF.

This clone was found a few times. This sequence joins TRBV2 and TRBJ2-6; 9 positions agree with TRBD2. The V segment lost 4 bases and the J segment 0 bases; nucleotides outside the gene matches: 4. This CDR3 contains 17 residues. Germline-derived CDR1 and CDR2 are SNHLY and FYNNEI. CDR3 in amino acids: CASSGLAGFSGANVLTF. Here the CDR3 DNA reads TGTGCCAGCAGTGGGCTAGCGGGGTTCTCTGGGGCCAACGTCCTGACTTTC.

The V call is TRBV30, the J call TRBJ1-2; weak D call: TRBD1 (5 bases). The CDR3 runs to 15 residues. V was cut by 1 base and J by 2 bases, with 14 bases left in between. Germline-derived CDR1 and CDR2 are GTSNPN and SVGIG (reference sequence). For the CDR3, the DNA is TGTGCCTGGAGTGCCGGCGGGGCGGGGAACTATGGCTACACCTTC. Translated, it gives CAWSAGGAGNYGYTF. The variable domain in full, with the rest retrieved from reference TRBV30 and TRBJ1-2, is SQTIHQWPATLVQPVGSPLSLECTVEGTSNPNLYWYRQAAGRGLQLLFYSVGIGQISSEVPQNLSASRPQDRQFILSSKKLLLSDSGFYLCAWSAGGAGNYGYTFGSGTRLTVV.

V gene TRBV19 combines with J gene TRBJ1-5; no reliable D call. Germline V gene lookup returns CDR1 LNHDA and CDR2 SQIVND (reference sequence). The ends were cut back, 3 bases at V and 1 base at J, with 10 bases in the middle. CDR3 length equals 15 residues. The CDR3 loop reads CASSMASSSNQPQHF. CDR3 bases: TGTGCCAGTAGTATGGCTTCCTCCAGCAATCAGCCCCAGCATTTT.

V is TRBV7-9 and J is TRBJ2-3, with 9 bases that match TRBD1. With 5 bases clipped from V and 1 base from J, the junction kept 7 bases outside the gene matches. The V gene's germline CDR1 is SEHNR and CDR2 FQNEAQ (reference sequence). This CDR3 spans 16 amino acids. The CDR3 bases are TGTGCCAGCAGCGTGACTCGGACAGGGGGCACAGATACGCAGTATTTT. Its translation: CASSVTRTGGTDTQYF.

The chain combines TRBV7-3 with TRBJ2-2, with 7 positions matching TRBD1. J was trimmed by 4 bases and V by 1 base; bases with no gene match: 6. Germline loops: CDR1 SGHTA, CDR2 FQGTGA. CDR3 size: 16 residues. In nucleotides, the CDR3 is TGTGCCAGCAGCTTAATAGGGGGCAGAGGCACCGGGGAGCTGTTTTTT. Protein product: CASSLIGGRGTGELFF.

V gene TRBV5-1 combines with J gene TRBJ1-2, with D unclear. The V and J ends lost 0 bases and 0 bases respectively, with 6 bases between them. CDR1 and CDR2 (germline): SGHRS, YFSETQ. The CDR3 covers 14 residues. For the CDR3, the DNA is TGCGCCAGCAGCTTGGACTCTACTAACTATGGCTACACCTTC. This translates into CASSLDSTNYGYTF.

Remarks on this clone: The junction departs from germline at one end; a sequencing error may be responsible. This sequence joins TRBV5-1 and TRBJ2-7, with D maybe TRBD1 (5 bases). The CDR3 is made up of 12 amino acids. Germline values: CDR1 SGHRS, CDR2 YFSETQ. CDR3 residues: CASMTDDYVQYF. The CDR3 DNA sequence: TGCGCCAGCATGACAGACGATTACGTGCAGTACTTC.

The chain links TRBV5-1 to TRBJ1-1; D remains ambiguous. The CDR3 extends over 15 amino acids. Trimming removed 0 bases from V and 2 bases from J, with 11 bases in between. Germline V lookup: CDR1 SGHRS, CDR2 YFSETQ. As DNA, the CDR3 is TGCGCCAGCAGCTTGGCGTTGGCGGGCAACACTGAAGCTTTCTTT. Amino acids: CASSLALAGNTEAFF.

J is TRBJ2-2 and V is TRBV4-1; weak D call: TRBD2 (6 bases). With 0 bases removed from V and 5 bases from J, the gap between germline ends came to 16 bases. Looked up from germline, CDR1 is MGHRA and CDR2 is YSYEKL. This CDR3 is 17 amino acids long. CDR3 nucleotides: TGCGCCAGCAGCCAAGAGCGAGGCAGGGAGGCGACCGGGGAGCTGTTTTTT. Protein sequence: CASSQERGREATGELFF.

In DNA form, the CDR3 reads TGTGCCAGCAGCGCAACCGACAGGGCATATGGCTACACCTTC. Its translation is CASSATDRAYGYTF. The chain joins TRBV5-6 to TRBJ1-2; 7 bases map to TRBD1. The CDR3 totals 14 residues. Germline V gene sequence: CDR1 SGHDT, CDR2 YYEEEE. After removal of 4 bases from V and 5 bases from J, the junction contained 8 bases not matched to a gene.

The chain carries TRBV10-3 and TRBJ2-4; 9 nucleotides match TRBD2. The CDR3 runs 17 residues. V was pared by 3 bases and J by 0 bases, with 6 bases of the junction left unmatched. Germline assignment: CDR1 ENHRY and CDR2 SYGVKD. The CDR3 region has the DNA TGTGCCATCAGTGAAGGTTTTAGCGGGGGAGCCAAAAACATTCAGTACTTC. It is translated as CAISEGFSGGAKNIQYF.

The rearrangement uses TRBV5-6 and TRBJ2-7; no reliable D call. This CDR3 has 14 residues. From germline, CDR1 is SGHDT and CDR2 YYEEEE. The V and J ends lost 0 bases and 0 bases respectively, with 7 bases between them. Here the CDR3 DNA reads TGTGCCAGCAGCTTGGGTACTTTCTCCTACGAGCAGTACGTC. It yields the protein CASSLGTFSYEQYV.

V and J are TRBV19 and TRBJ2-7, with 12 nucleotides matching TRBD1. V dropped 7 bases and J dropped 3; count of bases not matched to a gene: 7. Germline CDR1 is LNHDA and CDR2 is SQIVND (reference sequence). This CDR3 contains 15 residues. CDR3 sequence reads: CASTPGQGANYEQYF. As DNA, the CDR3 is TGTGCCAGTACCCCGGGACAGGGGGCTAACTACGAGCAGTACTTC. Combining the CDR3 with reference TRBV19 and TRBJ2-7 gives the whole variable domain DGGITQSPKYLFRKEGQNVTLSCEQNLNHDAMYWYRQDPGQGLRLIYYSQIVNDFQKGDIAEGYSVSREKKESFPLTVTSAQKNPTAFYLCASTPGQGANYEQYFGPGTRLTVT.

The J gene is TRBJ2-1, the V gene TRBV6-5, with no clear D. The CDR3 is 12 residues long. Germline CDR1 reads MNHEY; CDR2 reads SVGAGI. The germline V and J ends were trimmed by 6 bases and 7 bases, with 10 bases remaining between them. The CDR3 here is CASSRGGNEQFF. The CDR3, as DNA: TGTGCCAGCAGCCGAGGTGGGAATGAGCAGTTCTTC.

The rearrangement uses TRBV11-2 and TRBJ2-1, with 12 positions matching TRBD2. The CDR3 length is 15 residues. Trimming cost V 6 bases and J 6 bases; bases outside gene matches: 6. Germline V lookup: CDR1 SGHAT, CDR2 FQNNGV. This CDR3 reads CASRNLAGGINEQFF. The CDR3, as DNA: TGTGCCAGCAGAAATCTAGCGGGGGGGATCAATGAGCAGTTCTTC.

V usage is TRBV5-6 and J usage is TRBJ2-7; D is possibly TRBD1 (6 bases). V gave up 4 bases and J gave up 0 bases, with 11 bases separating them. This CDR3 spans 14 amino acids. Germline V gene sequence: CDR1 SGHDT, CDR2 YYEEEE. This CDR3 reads CASSLTGFSYEQYF. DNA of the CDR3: TGTGCCAGCAGCCTTACAGGGTTCTCCTACGAGCAGTACTTC.

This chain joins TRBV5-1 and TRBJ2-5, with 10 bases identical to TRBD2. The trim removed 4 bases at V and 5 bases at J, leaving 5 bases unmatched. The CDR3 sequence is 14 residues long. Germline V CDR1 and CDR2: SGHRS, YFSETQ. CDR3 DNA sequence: TGCGCCAGCAGCCCCGGGACTAGCGCTGAGACCCAGTACTTC. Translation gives CASSPGTSAETQYF.

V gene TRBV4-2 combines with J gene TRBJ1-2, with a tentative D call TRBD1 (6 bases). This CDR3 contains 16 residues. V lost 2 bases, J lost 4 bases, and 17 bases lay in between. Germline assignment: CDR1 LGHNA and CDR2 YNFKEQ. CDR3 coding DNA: TGTGCCAGCAGCCAAAGCGGGACACTTTCGTCCTATGGCTACACCTTC. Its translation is CASSQSGTLSSYGYTF.

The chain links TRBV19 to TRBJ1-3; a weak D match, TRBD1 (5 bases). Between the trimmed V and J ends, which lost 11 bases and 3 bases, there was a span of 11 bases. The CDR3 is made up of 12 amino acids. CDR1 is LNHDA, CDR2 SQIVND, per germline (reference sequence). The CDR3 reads CAGRGVGNTIYF. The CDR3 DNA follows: TGTGCCGGAAGGGGCGTTGGAAACACCATATATTTT.

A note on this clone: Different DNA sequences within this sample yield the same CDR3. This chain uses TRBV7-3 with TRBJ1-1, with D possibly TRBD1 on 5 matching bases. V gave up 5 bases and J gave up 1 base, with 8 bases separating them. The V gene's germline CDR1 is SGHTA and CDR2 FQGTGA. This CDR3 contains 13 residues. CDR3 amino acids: CASSPQGNTEAFF. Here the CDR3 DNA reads TGTGCCAGCAGCCCCCAGGGGAACACTGAAGCTTTCTTT.

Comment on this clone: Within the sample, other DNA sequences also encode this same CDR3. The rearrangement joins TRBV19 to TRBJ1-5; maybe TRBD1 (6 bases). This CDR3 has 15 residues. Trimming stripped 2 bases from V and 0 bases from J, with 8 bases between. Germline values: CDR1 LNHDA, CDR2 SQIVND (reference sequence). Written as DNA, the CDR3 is TGTGCCAGTAGTATAACAGGGTATAGCAATCAGCCCCAGCATTTT. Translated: CASSITGYSNQPQHF.